What follows are 23 T cell receptor beta chains derived from one specimen sequenced in a study of radiotherapy plus CTLA-4 blockade in lung cancer. Sequenced by immunoSEQ multiplex PCR; TCRdb stores in-frame clones only, minus some. This sample has approximately 97,000 clones, with around 82% found just once. The sample consisted of peripheral blood, taken from a patient treated with radiotherapy plus ipilimumab. The receptors come from a human donor with non-small cell lung cancer who had stable disease on radiotherapy plus ipilimumab.

The genes are TRBV7-2 and TRBJ1-6, with 7 bases identical to TRBD1. Losses at the gene ends were 4 bases for V and 7 bases for J; bases not matched to a gene: 4. Germline loops: CDR1 SGHTA, CDR2 FQGNSA. The CDR3 loop spans 14 amino acids. CDR3 protein: CASSSGQKNSPLHF. CDR3 nucleotides: TGTGCCAGCAGCTCGGGACAGAAGAATTCACCCCTCCACTTT.

CDR3 loop: CASLRGTNTGELFF. As DNA, the CDR3 is TGTGCCAGCTTAAGGGGGACGAACACCGGGGAGCTGTTTTTT. The gene calls are TRBV6-1 and TRBJ2-2; TRBD1 is a possible D gene (6 bases). The CDR3 spans 14 residues. V was shortened by 8 bases and J by 0 bases, with 10 bases between the two germline ends. Germline-derived CDR1 and CDR2 are MNHNS and SASEGT.

Only one count was recorded for this clone. The chain combines TRBV5-4 with TRBJ2-6; 8 bases map to TRBD1. Germline assignment: CDR1 SGHNT and CDR2 YYREEE (reference sequence). CDR3 length: 19 amino acids. With V trimmed by 4 bases and J by 0 bases, 12 bases remained unmatched. The CDR3 is CASSPPGTGRSSGANVLTF. CDR3 DNA sequence: TGTGCCAGCAGCCCGCCCGGGACAGGTCGGAGCTCTGGGGCCAACGTCCTGACTTTC.

This sequence joins TRBV14 and TRBJ2-5; D is possibly TRBD1 (7 bases). The J call could be wrong; TRBJ2-7 is a better fit for the DNA end. Germline V gene data show CDR1 as SGHDN and CDR2 as FVKESK. The CDR3 has 16 amino acids. CDR3 region: CASSQARGRESYEQYF. DNA of the CDR3: TGTGCCAGCAGCCAAGCGAGGGGGCGGGAATCCTACGAGCAGTACTTC.

The rearrangement joins TRBV6-1 to TRBJ1-2; D is unclear. Germline lookup yields CDR1 MNHNS and CDR2 SASEGT. V lost 1 base to trimming and J lost 4 bases, with 4 bases between them. CDR3 length: 12 amino acids. The CDR3 region is CASSEVSYGYTF. CDR3 DNA: TGTGCCAGCAGTGAAGTAAGCTATGGCTACACCTTC.

In its sample, this clone ranks as medium-sized. Distinct nucleotide sequences in the sample also encode this CDR3. This rearrangement joins TRBV14 to TRBJ1-2; tentative D call: TRBD1 (5 bases). This CDR3 comprises 15 residues. With 3 bases removed from V and 5 bases from J, the gap between germline ends came to 16 bases. The germline V gene has CDR1 SGHDN and CDR2 FVKESK. In nucleotides, the CDR3 is TGTGCCAGCAGCCAGGTGGGAGCCGGGGCGTATGGCTACACCTTC. It is translated as CASSQVGAGAYGYTF.

The chain links TRBV5-1 to TRBJ1-4; no firm D call. The CDR3 has 13 amino acids. Germline V gene data show CDR1 as SGHRS and CDR2 as YFSETQ. Trimming removed 6 bases at V and 4 bases at J, with 10 bases between. The CDR3 DNA is TGCGCCAGCACCACGGGTGGTAATGAAAAACTGTTTTTT. Amino acids: CASTTGGNEKLFF.

The rearrangement joins TRBV7-2 to TRBJ2-1; TRBD2 matches at 15 bases. Germline CDR1 and CDR2: SGHTA and FQGNSA. The CDR3 has 16 residues. V shed 5 bases, J shed 7 bases, and the junction held 6 bases outside the gene matches. The CDR3 loop reads CASSPWTSGGGNEQFF. DNA for the CDR3: TGTGCCAGCAGCCCCTGGACTAGCGGGGGGGGGAATGAGCAGTTCTTC.

The chain links TRBV6-5 to TRBJ2-5, with D possibly TRBD2 on 5 matching bases. The V end was cut by 6 bases, the J end by 5 bases, with 13 bases between. The germline V gene has CDR1 MNHEY and CDR2 SVGAGI. The length of the CDR3 is 13 residues. The CDR3 DNA reads TGTGCCAGCAGCGGGGTTACAAGCGAGACCCAGTACTTC. Protein: CASSGVTSETQYF.

This chain links TRBV5-5 with TRBJ1-1; no firm D call. The ends were cut back, 0 bases at V and 4 bases at J, with 16 bases in the middle. Germline CDR1 SGHKS, CDR2 YYEKEE (reference sequence). The CDR3 covers 16 residues. The CDR3 region has the DNA TGTGCCAGCAGCTTGGCCGCAGGCGGCTTAAGCACTGAAGCTTTCTTT. Its protein product is CASSLAAGGLSTEAFF.

The J gene is TRBJ1-6, the V gene TRBV9; the D gene is possibly TRBD1 (6 bases). The CDR3 has 15 amino acids. Germline assignment: CDR1 SGDLS and CDR2 YYNGEE. Trimming stripped 3 bases from V and 10 bases from J, with 17 bases between. CDR3 amino acids: CASSGPGGGGSPLHF. The DNA for the CDR3 is TGTGCCAGCAGCGGCCCGGGGGGCGGTGGATCACCCCTCCACTTT.

The gene calls are TRBV18 and TRBJ2-5, with D hard to call. The CDR3 length is 12 residues. Per the germline V gene, CDR1 is KGHSH and CDR2 is LQKENI. The V end lost 3 bases, the J end lost 5 bases, and 7 bases lay between the germline ends. The CDR3 region has the DNA TGTGCCAGCTCACCCCAAAGCGAGACCCAGTACTTC. Encoded protein: CASSPQSETQYF.

The sample holds one count of this clone. The V and J genes are TRBV15 and TRBJ2-7; possibly TRBD1 for D (6 bases). The V end lost 5 bases, the J end lost 6 bases, and 17 bases lay between the germline ends. Germline assignment: CDR1 LNHNV and CDR2 YYDKDF (reference sequence). The CDR3 is 14 amino acids. CDR3: CATSLSRGVGEQYF. The DNA of the CDR3 is TGTGCCACCAGCCTCAGCAGGGGTGTAGGCGAGCAGTACTTC.

The genes are TRBV29-1 and TRBJ1-2; D remains ambiguous. Trimming removed 2 bases at V and 6 bases at J, with 10 bases between. Germline values: CDR1 SQVTM, CDR2 ANQGSEA. The CDR3 sequence is 12 residues long. CDR3 loop: CSVERELDGYTF. Written as DNA, the CDR3 is TGCAGCGTTGAAAGGGAATTGGATGGCTACACCTTC.

The V gene is TRBV18, the J gene TRBJ2-1, with TRBD1 matching over 9 bases. Germline loops: CDR1 KGHSH, CDR2 LQKENI. The CDR3 extends over 16 amino acids. V was pared by 1 base and J by 5 bases, with 6 bases of the junction left unmatched. The CDR3 reads CASSPLRDRVDNEQFF. CDR3 coding DNA: TGTGCCAGCTCACCACTAAGGGACAGGGTTGACAATGAGCAGTTCTTC.

The chain couples TRBV6-5 to TRBJ2-7, with D perhaps given as TRBD1 or TRBD2 (5 bases each). Germline CDR1 and CDR2: MNHEY and SVGAGI. The germline V and J ends were trimmed by 7 bases and 7 bases, with 20 bases remaining between them. The CDR3 contains 14 residues. DNA of the CDR3: TGTGCCAGCAACACCGGGACCAGAGGGAGAGAGCAGTACTTC. Encoded protein: CASNTGTRGREQYF.

In this sample, this clone turned up a few times. This sequence joins TRBV6-5 and TRBJ1-6, with 8 bases fitting TRBD1. This CDR3 is 15 amino acids long. V gave up 4 bases and J gave up 6 bases; unmatched junction bases: 5. The germline gives CDR1 MNHEY, CDR2 SVGAGI. Here the CDR3 DNA reads TGTGCCAGCAGTTGGACAGGGTTCGGTAATTCACCCCTCCACTTT. Translating it yields CASSWTGFGNSPLHF.

The chain joins TRBV6-5 to TRBJ2-7; 12 bases match TRBD2. After removal of 5 bases from V and 3 bases from J, the junction contained 5 bases not matched to a gene. Germline V gene lookup returns CDR1 MNHEY and CDR2 SVGAGI. This CDR3 comprises 15 residues. The CDR3 bases are TGTGCCAGCAGTCCCGGGACTAGCGGGCTCTACGAGCAGTACTTC. Its protein is CASSPGTSGLYEQYF.

The CDR3 DNA reads TGTGCCAGCAGTACGGGACTCCCGGAACGGCATAACTATGGCTACACCTTC. It specifies CASSTGLPERHNYGYTF. The chain links TRBV28 to TRBJ1-2, with D perhaps matching TRBD1 (5 bases). Germline V gene lookup returns CDR1 MDHEN and CDR2 SYDVKM. The CDR3 is 17 residues long. V was shortened by 5 bases and J by 1 base, with 20 bases between the two germline ends.

As to this clone: Different DNA sequences within this sample yield the same CDR3. The chain uses TRBV5-1 and TRBJ2-3, with D unresolved. V lost 4 bases, J lost 2 bases, and 5 bases lay in between. From germline, CDR1 is SGHRS and CDR2 YFSETQ. There are 12 residues in the CDR3. Here the CDR3 DNA reads TGCGCCAGCAGCGCCTCCACAGATACGCAGTATTTT. Its translation: CASSASTDTQYF.

This chain connects TRBV10-1 to TRBJ1-2; tentative D call: TRBD1 (5 bases). The CDR3 covers 13 residues. Per germline, CDR1 WNHNN and CDR2 SYGVQD (reference sequence). The V end was cut by 0 bases, the J end by 4 bases, with 6 bases between. CDR3: CASSESGTYGYTF. Written as DNA, the CDR3 is TGCGCCAGCAGTGAGTCAGGGACCTATGGCTACACCTTC.

This clone has just one count. This chain links TRBV1 with TRBJ2-3; TRBD2, the table's D call, was not compared with the DNA. TRBV1 is a pseudogene. The CDR3 runs 14 residues. In nucleotides, the CDR3 is TGCACCAGCAGCCACCCGGGGGACACAGATACGCAGTATTTT. Residues: CTSSHPGDTDTQYF.

V usage is TRBV6-5 and J usage is TRBJ2-4, with D possibly TRBD2 on 5 matching bases. CDR3 length: 15 residues. The ends were cut back, 6 bases at V and 9 bases at J, with 21 bases in the middle. CDR1 is MNHEY, CDR2 SVGAGI, per germline. The CDR3 DNA reads TGTGCCAGCAGCTCGGGATCCCTAAGAGAGGGCATTCAGTACTTC. As protein: CASSSGSLREGIQYF.